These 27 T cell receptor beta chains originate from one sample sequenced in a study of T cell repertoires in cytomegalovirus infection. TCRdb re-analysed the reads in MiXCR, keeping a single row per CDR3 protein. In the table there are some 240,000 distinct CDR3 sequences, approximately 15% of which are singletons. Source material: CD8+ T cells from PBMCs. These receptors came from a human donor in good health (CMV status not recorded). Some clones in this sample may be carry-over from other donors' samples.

The CDR3 loop is CASSYTGRGRYGYTF. The CDR3, as DNA: TGTGCCAGCAGTTACACAGGGCGGGGGAGGTATGGCTACACCTTC. J is TRBJ1-2 and V is TRBV6-5, with TRBD1 as a possible D gene (6 bases). V was shortened by 2 bases and J by 5 bases, with 15 bases between the two germline ends. Germline V gene sequence: CDR1 MNHEY, CDR2 SVGAGI. The CDR3 consists of 15 residues.

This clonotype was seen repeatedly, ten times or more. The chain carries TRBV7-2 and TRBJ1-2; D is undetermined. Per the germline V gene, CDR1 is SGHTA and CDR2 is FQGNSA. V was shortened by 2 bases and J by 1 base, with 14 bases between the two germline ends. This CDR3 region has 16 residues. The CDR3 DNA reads TGTGCCAGCAGCTTAAACCTAGCTGGGTATAACTATGGCTACACCTTC. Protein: CASSLNLAGYNYGYTF.

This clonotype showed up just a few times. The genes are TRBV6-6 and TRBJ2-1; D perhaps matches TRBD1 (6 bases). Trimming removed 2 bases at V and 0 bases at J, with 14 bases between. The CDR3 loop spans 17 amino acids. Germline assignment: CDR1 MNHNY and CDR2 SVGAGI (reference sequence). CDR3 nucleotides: TGTGCCAGCAGTTACGCGGCAGGGGCTAGCTCCTACAATGAGCAGTTCTTC. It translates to CASSYAAGASSYNEQFF.

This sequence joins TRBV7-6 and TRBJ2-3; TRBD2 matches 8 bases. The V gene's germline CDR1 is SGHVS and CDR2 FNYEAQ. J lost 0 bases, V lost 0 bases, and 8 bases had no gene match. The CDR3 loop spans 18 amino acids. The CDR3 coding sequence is TGTGCCAGCAGCTTAGCCATAGCGGGGACTACTAGCACAGATACGCAGTATTTT. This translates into CASSLAIAGTTSTDTQYF.

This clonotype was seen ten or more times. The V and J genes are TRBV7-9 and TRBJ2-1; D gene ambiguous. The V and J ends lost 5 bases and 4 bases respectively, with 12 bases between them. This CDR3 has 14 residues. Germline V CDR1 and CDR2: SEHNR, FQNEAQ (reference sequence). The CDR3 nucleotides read TGTGCCAGCAGCCCCCCAGAAGGATACAATGAGCAGTTCTTC. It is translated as CASSPPEGYNEQFF.

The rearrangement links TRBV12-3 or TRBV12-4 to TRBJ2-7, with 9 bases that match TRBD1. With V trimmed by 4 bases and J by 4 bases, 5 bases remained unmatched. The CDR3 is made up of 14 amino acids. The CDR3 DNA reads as TGTGCCAGCAGTTACGGGACAGGGTGGTACGAGCAGTACTTC. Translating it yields CASSYGTGWYEQYF.

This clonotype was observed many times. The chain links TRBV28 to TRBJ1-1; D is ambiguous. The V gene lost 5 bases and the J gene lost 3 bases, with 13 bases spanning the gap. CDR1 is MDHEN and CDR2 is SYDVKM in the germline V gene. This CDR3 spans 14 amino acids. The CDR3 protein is CASSLTAEYTEAFF. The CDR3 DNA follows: TGTGCCAGCAGTCTGACCGCGGAATACACTGAAGCTTTCTTT.

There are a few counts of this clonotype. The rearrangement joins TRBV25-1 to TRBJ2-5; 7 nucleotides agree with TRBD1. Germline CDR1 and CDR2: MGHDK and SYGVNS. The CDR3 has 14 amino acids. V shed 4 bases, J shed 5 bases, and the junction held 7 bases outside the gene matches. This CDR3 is CASSGYRGRETQYF. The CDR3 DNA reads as TGTGCCAGCAGTGGCTACAGGGGTCGGGAGACCCAGTACTTC.

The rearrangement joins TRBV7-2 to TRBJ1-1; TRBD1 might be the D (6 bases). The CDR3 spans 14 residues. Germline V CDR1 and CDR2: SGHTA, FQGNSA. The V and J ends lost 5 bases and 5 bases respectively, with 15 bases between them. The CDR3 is CASSPTGSRTEAFF. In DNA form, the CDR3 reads TGTGCCAGCAGCCCCACAGGGTCGAGAACTGAAGCTTTCTTT.

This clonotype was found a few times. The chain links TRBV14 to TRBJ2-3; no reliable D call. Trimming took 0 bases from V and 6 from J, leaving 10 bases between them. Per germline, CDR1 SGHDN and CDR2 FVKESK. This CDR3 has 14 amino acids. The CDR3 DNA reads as TGTGCCAGCAGCCAAGATTGGGCAGCGGATACGCAGTATTTT. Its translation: CASSQDWAADTQYF.

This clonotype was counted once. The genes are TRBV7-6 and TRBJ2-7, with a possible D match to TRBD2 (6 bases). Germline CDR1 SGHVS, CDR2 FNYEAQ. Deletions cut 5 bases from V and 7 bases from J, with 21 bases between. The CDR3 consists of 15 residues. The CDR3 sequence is CASSPSGTEVREQYF. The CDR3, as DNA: TGTGCCAGCAGCCCGTCCGGGACTGAAGTCAGGGAGCAGTACTTC.

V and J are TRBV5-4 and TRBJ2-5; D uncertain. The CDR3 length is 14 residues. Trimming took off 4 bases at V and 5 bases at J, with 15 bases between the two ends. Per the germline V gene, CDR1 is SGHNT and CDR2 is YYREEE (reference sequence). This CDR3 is CASSPHQARETQYF. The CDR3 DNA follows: TGTGCCAGCAGCCCCCACCAGGCCAGGGAGACCCAGTACTTC.

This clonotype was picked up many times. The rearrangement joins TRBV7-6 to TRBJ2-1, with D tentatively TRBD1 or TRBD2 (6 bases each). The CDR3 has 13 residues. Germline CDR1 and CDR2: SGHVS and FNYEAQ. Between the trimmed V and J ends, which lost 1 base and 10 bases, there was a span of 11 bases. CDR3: CASSLGGAGEQFF. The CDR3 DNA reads TGTGCCAGCAGCTTAGGGGGGGCCGGGGAGCAGTTCTTC.

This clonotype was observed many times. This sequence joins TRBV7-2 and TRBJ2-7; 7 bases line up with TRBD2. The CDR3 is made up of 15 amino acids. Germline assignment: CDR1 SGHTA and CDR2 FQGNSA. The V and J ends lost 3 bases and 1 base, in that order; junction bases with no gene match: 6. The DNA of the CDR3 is TGTGCCAGCAGCTTCCTCAGCGGGGAATCCTACGAGCAGTACTTC. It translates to CASSFLSGESYEQYF. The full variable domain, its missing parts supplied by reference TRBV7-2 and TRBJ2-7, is GAGVSQSPSNKVTEKGKDVELRCDPISGHTALYWYRQSLGQGLEFLIYFQGNSAPDKSGLPSDRFSAERTGGSVSTLTIQRTQQEDSAVYLCASSFLSGESYEQYFGPGTRLTVT.

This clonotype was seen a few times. CDR3 DNA: TGTGCCAGCAGCTTAGAAGGGTTCCCTGAAGCTTTCTTT. Protein: CASSLEGFPEAFF. This chain links TRBV7-9 with TRBJ1-1, with D unclear. The length of the CDR3 is 13 residues. Per germline, CDR1 SEHNR and CDR2 FQNEAQ (reference sequence). The V end was cut by 1 base, the J end by 6 bases, with 9 bases between.

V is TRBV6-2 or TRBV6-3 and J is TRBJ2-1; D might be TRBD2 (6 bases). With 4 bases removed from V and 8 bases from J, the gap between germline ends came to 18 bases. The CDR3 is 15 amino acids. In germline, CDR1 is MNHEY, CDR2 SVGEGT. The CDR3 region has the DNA TGTGCCAGCAGTTCCAGTCAGCGGGCCCCACATGAGCAGTTCTTC. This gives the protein CASSSSQRAPHEQFF.

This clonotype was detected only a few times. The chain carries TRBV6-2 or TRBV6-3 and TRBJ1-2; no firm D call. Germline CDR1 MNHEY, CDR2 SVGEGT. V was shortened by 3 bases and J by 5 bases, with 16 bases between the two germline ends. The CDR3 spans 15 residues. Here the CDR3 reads CASSYLRTGFYGYTF. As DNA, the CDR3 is TGTGCCAGCAGTTATTTGCGGACGGGATTTTATGGCTACACCTTC.

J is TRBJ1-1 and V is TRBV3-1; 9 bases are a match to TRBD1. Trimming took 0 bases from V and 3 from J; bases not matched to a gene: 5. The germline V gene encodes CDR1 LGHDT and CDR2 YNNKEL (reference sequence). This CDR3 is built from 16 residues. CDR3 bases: TGTGCCAGCAGCCAAGATCTTAGGACAGGGGACACTGAAGCTTTCTTT. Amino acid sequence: CASSQDLRTGDTEAFF. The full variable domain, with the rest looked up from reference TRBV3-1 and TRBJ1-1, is DTAVSQTPKYLVTQMGNDKSIKCEQNLGHDTMYWYKQDSKKFLKIMFSYNNKELIINETVPNRFSPKSPDKAHLNLHINSLELGDSAVYFCASSQDLRTGDTEAFFGQGTRLTVV.

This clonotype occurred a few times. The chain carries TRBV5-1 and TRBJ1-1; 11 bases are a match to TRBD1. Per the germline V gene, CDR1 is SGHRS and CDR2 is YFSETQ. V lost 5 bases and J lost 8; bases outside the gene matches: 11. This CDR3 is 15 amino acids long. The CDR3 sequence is CASSADRGPVREAFF. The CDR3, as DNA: TGCGCCAGCAGTGCGGACAGGGGGCCTGTAAGGGAAGCTTTCTTT.

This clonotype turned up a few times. The CDR3 DNA is TGTGCCAGCAGTTCGACAGGGTTTAGGGCTGACTCTGGGGCCAACGTCCTGACTTTC. Translating gives CASSSTGFRADSGANVLTF. The V gene is TRBV28, the J gene TRBJ2-6, with TRBD1 matching over 7 bases. The CDR3 contains 19 residues. Germline lookup yields CDR1 MDHEN and CDR2 SYDVKM. Trimming at V came to 4 bases and at J to 0 bases, leaving 12 bases not matched to a gene. The full variable domain, in which reference TRBV28 and TRBJ2-6 provide the parts outside the CDR3, is DVKVTQSSRYLVKRTGEKVFLECVQDMDHENMFWYRQDPGLGLRLIYFSYDVKMKEKGDIPEGYSVSREKKERFSLILESASTNQTSMYLCASSSTGFRADSGANVLTFGAGSRLTVL.

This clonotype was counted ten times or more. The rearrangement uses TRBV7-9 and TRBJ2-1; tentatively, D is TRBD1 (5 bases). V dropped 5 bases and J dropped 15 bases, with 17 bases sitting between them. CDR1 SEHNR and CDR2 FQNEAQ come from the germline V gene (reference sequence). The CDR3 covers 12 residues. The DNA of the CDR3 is TGTGCCAGCAGCCCGGAAGGGGCAAAGTTGTTCTTC. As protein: CASSPEGAKLFF.

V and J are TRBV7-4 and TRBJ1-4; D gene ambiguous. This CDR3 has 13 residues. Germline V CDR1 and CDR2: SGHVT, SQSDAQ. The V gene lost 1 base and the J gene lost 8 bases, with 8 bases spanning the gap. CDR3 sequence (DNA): TGTGCCAGCAGCTTAGTTGTCGGGGAAAAACTGTTTTTT. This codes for CASSLVVGEKLFF.

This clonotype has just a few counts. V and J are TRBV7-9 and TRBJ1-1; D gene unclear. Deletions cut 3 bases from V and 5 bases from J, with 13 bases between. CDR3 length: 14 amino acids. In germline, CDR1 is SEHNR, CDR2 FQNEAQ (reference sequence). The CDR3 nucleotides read TGTGCCAGCAGCTTGGAGGGTTTTACGACTGAAGCTTTCTTT. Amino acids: CASSLEGFTTEAFF.

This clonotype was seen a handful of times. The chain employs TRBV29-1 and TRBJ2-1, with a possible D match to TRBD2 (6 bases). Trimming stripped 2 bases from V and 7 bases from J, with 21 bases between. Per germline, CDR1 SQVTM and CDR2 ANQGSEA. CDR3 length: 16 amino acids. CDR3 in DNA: TGCAGCGTTGAAATCGCCGGGACTTCCAGACCAAATGAGCAGTTCTTC. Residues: CSVEIAGTSRPNEQFF.

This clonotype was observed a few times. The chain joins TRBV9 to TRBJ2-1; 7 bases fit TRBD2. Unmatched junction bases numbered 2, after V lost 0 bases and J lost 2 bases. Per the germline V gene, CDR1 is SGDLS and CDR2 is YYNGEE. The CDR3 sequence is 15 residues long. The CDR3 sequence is CASSVGSGAYNEQFF. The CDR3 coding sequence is TGTGCCAGCAGCGTAGGCAGCGGGGCCTACAATGAGCAGTTCTTC.

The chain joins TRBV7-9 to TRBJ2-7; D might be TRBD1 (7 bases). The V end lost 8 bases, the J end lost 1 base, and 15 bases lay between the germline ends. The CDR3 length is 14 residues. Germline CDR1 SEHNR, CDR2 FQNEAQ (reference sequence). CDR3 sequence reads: CASGGGPSSYEQYF. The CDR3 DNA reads TGTGCCAGCGGAGGGGGCCCCTCATCCTACGAGCAGTACTTC.

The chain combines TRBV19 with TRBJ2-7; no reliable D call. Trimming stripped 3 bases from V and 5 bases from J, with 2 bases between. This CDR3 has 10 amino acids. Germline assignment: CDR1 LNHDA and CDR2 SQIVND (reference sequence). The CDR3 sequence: CASSINEQYF. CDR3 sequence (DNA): TGTGCCAGTAGTATCAACGAGCAGTACTTC.